These 19 T cell receptor beta chains originate from one sample sequenced in a study of cytomegalovirus exposure and HLA in healthy donors. Both 60 Vbeta primers and 13 Jbeta primers went into the PCR. Only in-frame clones appear in the TCRdb table, and some are missing; sequencing was by immunoSEQ multiplex PCR. The sample contains about 180,000 clones, around 80% of which appear only once. The sequenced sample was PBMCs. Receptors were obtained from a man aged 18 to 35 in good health and CMV-seronegative.

The J gene is TRBJ2-3, the V gene TRBV6-5; no clear D gene. The germline V gene encodes CDR1 MNHEY and CDR2 SVGAGI. Trimming removed 6 bases from V and 5 bases from J, with 15 bases in between. This CDR3 spans 14 amino acids. CDR3 sequence (DNA): TGTGCCAGCAGCCCCGGTAGATCGGGAGATACGCAGTATTTT. Its translation: CASSPGRSGDTQYF.

V is TRBV19 and J is TRBJ2-1, with a possible D match to TRBD2 (5 bases). Germline lookup yields CDR1 LNHDA and CDR2 SQIVND (reference sequence). Trimming removed 4 bases from V and 3 bases from J, with 16 bases in between. There are 16 residues in the CDR3. The CDR3 sequence is CASSREGVTSYNEQFF. The DNA for the CDR3 is TGTGCCAGTAGTAGAGAGGGCGTCACGAGCTACAATGAGCAGTTCTTC.

For the CDR3, the DNA is TGCGCCAGCGCCCGCGGACAGACCTACGAGCAGTACTTC. Translation: CASARGQTYEQYF. The V gene is TRBV10-2, the J gene TRBJ2-7; a weak D match, TRBD1 (6 bases). The CDR3 consists of 13 residues. Trimming pared 8 bases from V and 2 bases from J, leaving 13 bases between. Looked up from germline, CDR1 is WSHSY and CDR2 is SAAADI.

The sample holds a few counts of this clone. This rearrangement joins TRBV30 to TRBJ1-1; TRBD1 agrees at 7 bases. After removal of 6 bases from V and 1 base from J, the junction contained 5 bases not matched to a gene. The CDR3 contains 13 residues. Germline CDR1 is GTSNPN and CDR2 is SVGIG (reference sequence). The CDR3 protein is CACSTGKNTEAFF. DNA for the CDR3: TGTGCCTGCTCGACAGGGAAGAACACTGAAGCTTTCTTT.

This clone has more than one count but fewer than ten. Other nucleotide sequences in the sample specify the same CDR3. The chain carries TRBV19 and TRBJ1-3; D gene uncertain. V lost 3 bases to trimming and J lost 2 bases, with 5 bases between them. The CDR3 loop spans 13 amino acids. Germline assignment: CDR1 LNHDA and CDR2 SQIVND (reference sequence). The CDR3 DNA reads as TGTGCCAGTAGTATGGTAGCTGGAAACACCATATATTTT. Translated, it gives CASSMVAGNTIYF.

This rearrangement joins TRBV2 to TRBJ1-5, with TRBD1 matching over 7 bases. With 5 bases clipped from V and 7 bases from J, the junction kept 8 bases outside the gene matches. Germline V lookup: CDR1 SNHLY, CDR2 FYNNEI. The CDR3 runs 14 residues. The CDR3 nucleotides are TGTGCCAGCAGTTTTAGAGACAGGGTCCAGCCCCAGCATTTT. Residues: CASSFRDRVQPQHF.

This clone was seen once. The chain couples TRBV6-1 to TRBJ2-2; 8 bases match TRBD2. The V and J ends lost 8 bases and 7 bases, in that order; junction bases with no gene match: 12. Germline-derived CDR1 and CDR2 are MNHNS and SASEGT. CDR3 size: 15 residues. The CDR3 DNA reads as TGTGCCAGCTTTTCCGGGACTAGGTTTAGCGGGGAGCTGTTTTTT. The encoded protein is CASFSGTRFSGELFF.

This rearrangement joins TRBV5-1 to TRBJ2-1; TRBD2 matches 16 bases. The V segment lost 4 bases and the J segment 0 bases; nucleotides outside the gene matches: 10. The CDR3 sequence is 20 residues long. CDR1 and CDR2 from the germline V gene are SGHRS and YFSETQ. The CDR3 nucleotides are TGCGCCAGCAGCATCCCCGGGACTAGCGGGGGGGTTAGCTCCTACAATGAGCAGTTCTTC. Its translation: CASSIPGTSGGVSSYNEQFF.

The CDR3 region is CASSSYPDRWDRGYTF. The CDR3 DNA sequence: TGTGCCAGCAGTTCTTACCCGGACAGGTGGGATCGTGGCTACACCTTC. The V call is TRBV9, the J call TRBJ1-2, with 7 nucleotides matching TRBD1. Germline CDR1 reads SGDLS; CDR2 reads YYNGEE. The ends lost 5 bases at V and 7 bases at J; junction bases unmatched: 17. CDR3 length: 16 amino acids.

Only one count was recorded for this clone. V usage is TRBV27 and J usage is TRBJ2-7; 7 bases align to TRBD2. This CDR3 region has 15 residues. Losses at the gene ends were 2 bases for V and 0 bases for J; bases not matched to a gene: 4. CDR1 is MNHEY and CDR2 is SMNVEV in the germline V gene (reference sequence). The CDR3, as DNA: TGTGCCAGCAGTTTAAGGCGGGAGAGCTCCTACGAGCAGTACTTC. It yields the protein CASSLRRESSYEQYF.

The rearrangement uses TRBV4-3 and TRBJ2-3, with D perhaps matching TRBD1 (5 bases). V shed 0 bases and J shed 2 bases, with 15 bases lying between them. Germline V CDR1 and CDR2: LGHNA, YSLEER. CDR3 length equals 17 residues. CDR3 sequence (DNA): TGCGCCAGCAGCCAAGATGAGAAGGGGTGGGACACAGATACGCAGTATTTT. This sequence encodes CASSQDEKGWDTDTQYF.

V is TRBV7-2 and J is TRBJ2-2, with D perhaps TRBD1 (6 bases). Trimming left V 4 bases short and J 6 bases short, with 15 bases between. The CDR3 has 15 amino acids. Germline CDR1 and CDR2: SGHTA and FQGNSA. The CDR3 sequence: CASSSQGFSSGELFF. DNA of the CDR3: TGTGCCAGCAGCTCACAGGGTTTTAGCTCCGGGGAGCTGTTTTTT.

The chain links TRBV10-3 to TRBJ2-1; 7 bases line up with TRBD1. Trimming removed 10 bases from V and 1 base from J; junction bases left unmatched: 10. Germline V gene sequence: CDR1 ENHRY, CDR2 SYGVKD. This CDR3 spans 15 amino acids. The CDR3 nucleotides read TGTGCCACAGGGGATAGACAGGGTTCCTACAATGAGCAGTTCTTC. It yields the protein CATGDRQGSYNEQFF.

The V call is TRBV7-6, the J call TRBJ2-3; D remains unclear. The germline CDR1 and CDR2 sequences are SGHVS and FNYEAQ. Trimming took off 4 bases at V and 4 bases at J, with 12 bases between the two ends. This CDR3 has 14 residues. DNA of the CDR3: TGTGCCAGCAGCTCCTCCGTTCGGGCAGATACGCAGTATTTT. Protein sequence: CASSSSVRADTQYF.

This clone appeared a few times. CDR3 region: CASSQETTGRDEQFF. The CDR3 region has the DNA TGCGCCAGCAGCCAAGAAACCACAGGGCGGGATGAGCAGTTCTTC. V gene TRBV4-1 combines with J gene TRBJ2-1; D might be TRBD1 (6 bases). The V gene's germline CDR1 is MGHRA and CDR2 YSYEKL. This CDR3 comprises 15 residues. V was clipped by 0 bases and J by 8 bases, with 14 bases between them.

This clone was seen just once. The rearrangement joins TRBV5-6 to TRBJ2-6; TRBD2 might be the D (5 bases). The germline V and J ends were trimmed by 2 bases and 0 bases, with 9 bases remaining between them. The germline CDR1 and CDR2 sequences are SGHDT and YYEEEE. The CDR3 length is 16 residues. The CDR3: CASSLIRDSGANVLTF. The DNA of the CDR3 is TGTGCCAGCAGCTTAATACGGGACTCTGGGGCCAACGTCCTGACTTTC.

About this clone: A much larger clone sits a single nucleotide away, making a read error possible. J is TRBJ2-2 and V is TRBV4-1; possible D gene TRBD1, 5 bases. Germline V gene sequence: CDR1 MGHRA, CDR2 YSYEKL. V was trimmed by 2 bases and J by 1 base, leaving 5 bases between them. This CDR3 is built from 14 residues. The CDR3 loop is CASSQQGNTGELFF. The CDR3, as DNA: TGCGCCAGCAGCCAACAGGGGAACACCGGGGAGCTGTTTTTT.

In its sample, this clone was seen a few times. Because the CDR3's place on the DNA is in doubt, the DNA is left out and the CDR3 is given as listed by TCRdb. The rearrangement uses TRBV30 and TRBJ2-1; the table's D gene call, TRBD2, was not cross checked with the DNA. Germline values: CDR1 GTSNPN, CDR2 SVGIG (reference sequence). 11 amino acids form the CDR3, both terminal residues included. This chain's CDR3 is CAWGIGTSGVF.

The rearrangement uses TRBV12-5 and TRBJ1-2; D is unresolved. CDR1 and CDR2 from the germline V gene are LGHNT and FRNRAP. Trimming removed 4 bases from V and 3 bases from J, with 15 bases in between. The CDR3 runs to 15 residues. CDR3 residues: CASGSFSAGYYGYTF. CDR3 nucleotide sequence: TGTGCTAGTGGTTCCTTTTCGGCGGGATACTATGGCTACACCTTC. The whole variable domain, filled in from reference TRBV12-5 and TRBJ1-2, reads DARVTQTPRHKVTEMGQEVTMRCQPILGHNTVFWYRQTMMQGLELLAYFRNRAPLDDSGMPKDRFSAEMPDATLATLKIQPSEPRDSAVYFCASGSFSAGYYGYTFGSGTRLTVV.